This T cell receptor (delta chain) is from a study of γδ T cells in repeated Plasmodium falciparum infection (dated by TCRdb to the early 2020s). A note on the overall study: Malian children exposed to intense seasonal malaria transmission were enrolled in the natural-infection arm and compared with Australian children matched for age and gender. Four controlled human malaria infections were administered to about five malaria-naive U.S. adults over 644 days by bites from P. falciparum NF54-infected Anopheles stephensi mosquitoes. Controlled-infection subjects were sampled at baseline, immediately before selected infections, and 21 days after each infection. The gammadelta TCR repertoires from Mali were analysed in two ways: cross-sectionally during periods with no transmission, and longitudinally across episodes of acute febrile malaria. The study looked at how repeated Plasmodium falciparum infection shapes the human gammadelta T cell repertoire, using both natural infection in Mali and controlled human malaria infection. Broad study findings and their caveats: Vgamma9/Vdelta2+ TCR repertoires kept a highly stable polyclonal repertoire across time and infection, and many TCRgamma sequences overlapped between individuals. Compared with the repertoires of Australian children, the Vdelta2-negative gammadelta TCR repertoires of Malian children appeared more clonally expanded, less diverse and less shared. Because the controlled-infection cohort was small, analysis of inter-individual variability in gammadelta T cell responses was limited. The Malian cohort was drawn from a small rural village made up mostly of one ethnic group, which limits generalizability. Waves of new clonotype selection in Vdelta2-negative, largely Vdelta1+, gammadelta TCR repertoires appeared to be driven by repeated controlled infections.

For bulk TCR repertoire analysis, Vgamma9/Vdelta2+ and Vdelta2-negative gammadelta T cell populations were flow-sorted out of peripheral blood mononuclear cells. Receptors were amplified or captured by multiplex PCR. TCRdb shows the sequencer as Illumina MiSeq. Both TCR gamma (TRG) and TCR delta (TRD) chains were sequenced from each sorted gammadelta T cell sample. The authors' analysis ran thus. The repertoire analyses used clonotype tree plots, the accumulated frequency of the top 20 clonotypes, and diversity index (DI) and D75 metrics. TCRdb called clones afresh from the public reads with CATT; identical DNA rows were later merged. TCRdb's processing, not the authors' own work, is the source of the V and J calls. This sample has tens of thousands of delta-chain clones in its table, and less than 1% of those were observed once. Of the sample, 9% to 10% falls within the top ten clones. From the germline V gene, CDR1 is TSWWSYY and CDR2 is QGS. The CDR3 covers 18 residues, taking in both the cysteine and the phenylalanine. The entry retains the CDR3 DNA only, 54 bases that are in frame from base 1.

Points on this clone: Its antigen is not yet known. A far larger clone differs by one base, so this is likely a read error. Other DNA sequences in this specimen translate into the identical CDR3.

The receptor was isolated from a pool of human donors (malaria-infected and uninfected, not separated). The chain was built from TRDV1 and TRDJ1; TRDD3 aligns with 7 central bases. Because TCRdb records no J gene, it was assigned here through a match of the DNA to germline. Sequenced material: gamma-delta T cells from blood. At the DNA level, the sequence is TGCGCTCTTGGGGAACTAACGGGTTCAGGATACGGAGCCGATAAACTCATCTTT. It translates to CALGELTGSGYGADKLIF.